Reported below is one TCR beta chain. Its antigen remains unknown. The repertoire was sequenced with immunoSEQ multiplex PCR; TCRdb's copy has only in-frame clones and lacks some. The data contain roughly 130,000 clones, 91% of them singletons. Looked up from germline, CDR1 is GTSNPN and CDR2 is SVGIG (reference sequence). The CDR3 consists of 13 residues. V lost 4 bases to trimming and J lost 6 bases, with 10 bases between them. The record originates from a study of T cell responses to AZD1222 COVID-19 vaccine. Study-level points and caveats: Repertoire sampling was restricted to post-peak T cell response timepoints. Only six or seven AZD1222 recipients were seropositive at baseline.

Sequenced material: peripheral blood, taken on day 0 of AZD1222 vaccination. The J gene is TRBJ1-6, the V gene TRBV30; D not certain. The TCR originated in an adult in good health. In DNA, the CDR3 is TGTGCCTGGAAGGCGGCGGCTAATTCACCCCTCCACTTT. Its protein product is CAWKAAANSPLHF.